This T cell receptor (beta chain) came from a study of T cell responses to AZD1222 COVID-19 vaccine. Study results and caveats: Rises in breadth and depth of Spike-specific TCRs came after two AZD1222 doses. In the spike-specific TCR repertoire, nearly half reportedly target unmutated variant regions. Clonal diversity was possibly underestimated, and the donors were mostly white British, with more females.

Second-dose groups at about 4 or about 12 weeks were pooled. To note about this clone: Its target is not known.

The method was immunoSEQ multiplex PCR; TCRdb's version includes in-frame clones alone and lacks a portion of them. The sample carries about 60,000 clones, approximately 80% recorded once. The receptor was derived from an adult who received the AZD1222 COVID-19 vaccine. The specimen comprised peripheral blood, sampled 28 days after the second AZD1222 dose.

The CDR3 is CASTYRSGGASDTQYF. The CDR3 region has the DNA TGTGCCAGCACCTACAGGAGCGGGGGGGCTTCAGATACGCAGTATTTT. The chain combines TRBV28 with TRBJ2-3, with 10 positions matching TRBD2. The trim removed 7 bases at V and 4 bases at J, leaving 11 bases unmatched. Germline lookup yields CDR1 MDHEN and CDR2 SYDVKM. The CDR3 loop spans 16 amino acids. Using reference TRBV28 and TRBJ2-3 for the parts outside the CDR3, the full variable domain is DVKVTQSSRYLVKRTGEKVFLECVQDMDHENMFWYRQDPGLGLRLIYFSYDVKMKEKGDIPEGYSVSREKKERFSLILESASTNQTSMYLCASTYRSGGASDTQYFGPGTRLTVL.